A single sample gave rise to the 18 T cell receptor beta chains below, sequenced in a study of blood T cell repertoires in COVID-19. Here immunoSEQ multiplex PCR was the method, and the copy in TCRdb shows in-frame clones only, minus some. The profile shows about 240,000 clones, around 85% of them singletons. Sequenced material: peripheral blood. Every receptor here comes from a woman in her 30s who had recovered from COVID-19.

The genes are TRBV25-1 and TRBJ1-2; 8 nucleotides align to TRBD1. From germline, CDR1 is MGHDK and CDR2 SYGVNS. Trimming took 4 bases from V and 7 from J; bases not matched to a gene: 8. The CDR3 loop spans 14 amino acids. CDR3 coding DNA: TGTGCCAGCAGTGGACTCCAGGGGGCGCGTGGCTACACCTTC. This encodes CASSGLQGARGYTF.

The chain joins TRBV18 to TRBJ2-3, with D maybe TRBD2 (6 bases). With 1 base removed from V and 7 bases from J, the gap between germline ends came to 12 bases. This CDR3 is 14 amino acids long. CDR1 is KGHSH and CDR2 is LQKENI in the germline V gene. The chain's CDR3 is CASSPLGDLNTQYF. Written as DNA, the CDR3 is TGTGCCAGCTCACCACTAGGGGACTTGAATACGCAGTATTTT.

The chain is built from TRBV14 and TRBJ2-3, with 7 bases that match TRBD2. Germline V lookup: CDR1 SGHDN, CDR2 FVKESK. V gave up 3 bases and J gave up 3 bases; unmatched junction bases: 3. There are 14 residues in the CDR3. DNA for the CDR3: TGTGCCAGCAGCCACTGGACTAGAACAGATACGCAGTATTTT. Protein sequence: CASSHWTRTDTQYF.

This rearrangement joins TRBV20-1 to TRBJ2-3; 14 bases fit TRBD2. The CDR3 is 16 amino acids. V dropped 3 bases and J dropped 9; count of bases not matched to a gene: 11. Germline values: CDR1 DFQATT, CDR2 SNEGSKA (reference sequence). CDR3 in DNA: TGCAGTGCTAGTTGGGGGACTAGCGGGGGAACTGGCACGCAGTATTTT. It is translated as CSASWGTSGGTGTQYF.

The rearrangement joins TRBV28 to TRBJ1-1, with a tentative D call TRBD1 (6 bases). Trimming pared 6 bases from V and 8 bases from J, leaving 13 bases between. Germline CDR1 reads MDHEN; CDR2 reads SYDVKM. The CDR3 extends over 12 amino acids. The CDR3: CASSGGRVEAFF. DNA of the CDR3: TGTGCCAGCAGCGGGGGGCGCGTGGAAGCTTTCTTT.

This chain joins TRBV6-6 and TRBJ1-2; TRBD1 matches at 10 bases. Germline V CDR1 and CDR2: MNHNY, SVGAGI (reference sequence). This CDR3 has 14 residues. With 6 bases clipped from V and 7 bases from J, the junction kept 8 bases outside the gene matches. The CDR3 loop reads CASRPGTGESGYTF. The CDR3 nucleotides are TGTGCCAGCAGACCGGGGACAGGGGAGTCTGGCTACACCTTC.

This chain joins TRBV6-5 and TRBJ1-2; D possibly corresponds to TRBD1 (6 bases). The CDR3 is made up of 12 amino acids. The V and J ends lost 8 bases and 8 bases respectively, with 15 bases between them. From germline, CDR1 is MNHEY and CDR2 SVGAGI. The CDR3 sequence is CASSPGGLGYTF. The CDR3, as DNA: TGTGCCAGCTCCCCTGGGGGCCTAGGCTACACCTTC.

This chain joins TRBV11-2 and TRBJ2-5; TRBD2 matches at 9 bases. Germline-derived CDR1 and CDR2 are SGHAT and FQNNGV. The CDR3 has 13 amino acids. V trimming: 6 bases; J trimming: 5 bases; junction bases outside the gene matches: 4. As DNA, the CDR3 is TGTGCCAGCAGGATAGCGGGGGTGGAGACCCAGTACTTC. Its translation: CASRIAGVETQYF.

The chain employs TRBV2 and TRBJ1-1; D is possibly TRBD1 (6 bases). Deletions cut 10 bases from V and 4 bases from J, with 25 bases between. This CDR3 has 16 residues. Looked up from germline, CDR1 is SNHLY and CDR2 is FYNNEI. CDR3 sequence reads: CATLDRTARPTTEAFF. The DNA for the CDR3 is TGTGCCACACTCGACAGGACAGCTCGCCCCACCACTGAAGCTTTCTTT. The complete variable domain, with remaining parts taken from reference TRBV2 and TRBJ1-1, reads EPEVTQTPSHQVTQMGQEVILRCVPISNHLYFYWYRQILGQKVEFLVSFYNNEISEKSEIFDDQFSVERPDGSNFTLKIRSTKLEDSAMYFCATLDRTARPTTEAFFGQGTRLTVV.

This clone was found a few times. The chain joins TRBV19 to TRBJ1-6; TRBD1 aligns across 7 bases. The CDR3 contains 13 residues. Germline V lookup: CDR1 LNHDA, CDR2 SQIVND (reference sequence). V shed 6 bases, J shed 10 bases, and the junction held 6 bases outside the gene matches. The CDR3 DNA is TGTGCCAGTAGCCGGGACAGAGGGTCACCCCTCCACTTT. Encoded protein: CASSRDRGSPLHF.

This chain links TRBV18 with TRBJ1-2, with 7 bases identical to TRBD1. J was trimmed by 0 bases and V by 3 bases; bases with no gene match: 7. The CDR3 has 16 residues. Per germline, CDR1 KGHSH and CDR2 LQKENI. The DNA of the CDR3 is TGTGCCAGCTCACCTAACCCGGGACAGACTAACTATGGCTACACCTTC. Its translation is CASSPNPGQTNYGYTF.

This rearrangement joins TRBV2 to TRBJ2-3, with a possible D match to TRBD2 (6 bases). Germline CDR1 and CDR2: SNHLY and FYNNEI. There are 14 residues in the CDR3. Trimming removed 1 base at V and 5 bases at J, with 10 bases between. The CDR3 loop is CASSEEGSGDTQYF. In nucleotides, the CDR3 is TGTGCCAGCAGTGAAGAGGGTAGCGGAGATACGCAGTATTTT.

This clone showed up just a few times. V usage is TRBV10-2 and J usage is TRBJ2-3; 7 positions agree with TRBD1. Looked up from germline, CDR1 is WSHSY and CDR2 is SAAADI. Trimming cost V 3 bases and J 4 bases; bases outside gene matches: 4. The CDR3 is 14 amino acids. The CDR3 bases are TGCGCCAGCAGTGACCGACAGGGACCAGATACGCAGTATTTT. It specifies CASSDRQGPDTQYF.

The J gene is TRBJ1-1, the V gene TRBV4-1; TRBD1 is a possible D gene (6 bases). V shed 2 bases and J shed 2 bases, with 9 bases lying between them. Looked up from germline, CDR1 is MGHRA and CDR2 is YSYEKL. The CDR3 has 14 residues. The CDR3: CASSQLGGNTEAFF. As DNA, the CDR3 is TGCGCCAGCAGCCAATTAGGGGGAAACACTGAAGCTTTCTTT.

The V call is TRBV4-1, the J call TRBJ2-1, with TRBD1 matching over 7 bases. The CDR3 has 16 residues. The J segment lost 2 bases and the V segment lost 0 bases, leaving 4 bases of the junction unmatched. Germline V gives CDR1 MGHRA, CDR2 YSYEKL. The CDR3 reads CASSQDDRVTYNEQFF. The CDR3 DNA reads TGCGCCAGCAGCCAAGATGACAGGGTGACCTACAATGAGCAGTTCTTC.

V usage is TRBV9 and J usage is TRBJ2-1; D gene ambiguous. Trimming left V 0 bases short and J 7 bases short, with 14 bases between. The length of the CDR3 is 15 residues. The germline CDR1 and CDR2 sequences are SGDLS and YYNGEE. The CDR3 DNA is TGTGCCAGCAGCGTAGGGAGTCAGTTTTCGAATGAGCAGTTCTTC. Residues: CASSVGSQFSNEQFF.

This rearrangement joins TRBV6-5 to TRBJ1-5; TRBD1 is a possible D gene (6 bases). The CDR3 is 13 amino acids. V was clipped by 6 bases and J by 9 bases, with 15 bases between them. CDR1 and CDR2 (germline): MNHEY, SVGAGI. The CDR3: CASSRTVRGPQHF. The CDR3 region has the DNA TGTGCCAGCAGCAGGACAGTTCGAGGGCCCCAGCATTTT.

The chain combines TRBV2 with TRBJ1-1, with D perhaps TRBD1 (5 bases). Germline V gene lookup returns CDR1 SNHLY and CDR2 FYNNEI. The CDR3 runs 13 residues. V was cut by 7 bases and J by 0 bases, with 9 bases left in between. As DNA, the CDR3 is TGTGCCAGCATTAGGGGTATGAACACTGAAGCTTTCTTT. This codes for CASIRGMNTEAFF.